This record covers a single T cell receptor beta chain. CDR3 length: 16 residues. The germline V gene has CDR1 SGHRS and CDR2 YFSETQ. The junction had 8 bases not matched to a gene; V was cut back by 0 bases and J by 6 bases. This sample stems from a study of blood T cell repertoires in COVID-19. Turning to the study itself: COVID-19 samples from acute and convalescent phases originated in the United States, Italy and Spain. T cells, B-cell-depleted T cells, or PBMCs supplied cDNA or gDNA.

The table came from immunoSEQ multiplex PCR; TCRdb's copy has only in-frame clones and leaves some out. Of 100,000 to 110,000 clones listed, approximately 90% are singletons. The sequence derives from a man in his fifties with active COVID-19. The chain is built from TRBV5-1 and TRBJ2-3; 9 nucleotides agree with TRBD2. The source material was peripheral blood. CDR3 bases: TGCGCCAGCAGCTTGGCTTTAGCGGGAGTTATGGATACGCAGTATTTT. Its protein is CASSLALAGVMDTQYF.